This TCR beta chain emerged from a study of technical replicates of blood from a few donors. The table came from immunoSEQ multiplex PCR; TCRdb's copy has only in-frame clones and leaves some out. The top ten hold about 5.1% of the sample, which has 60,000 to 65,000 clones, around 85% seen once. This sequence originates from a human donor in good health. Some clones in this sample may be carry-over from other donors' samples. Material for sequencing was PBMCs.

CDR3 DNA sequence: TGTGCCAGCAGCCCGGGGACAGGGGGTCATACGCAGTATTTT. Protein sequence: CASSPGTGGHTQYF. The rearrangement joins TRBV9 to TRBJ2-3; 11 positions agree with TRBD1. This CDR3 spans 14 amino acids. V shed 4 bases and J 7 bases; nucleotides not matched to a gene: 5. CDR1 is SGDLS, CDR2 YYNGEE, per germline.